The 7 T cell receptor beta chains given below trace back to one sample, sequenced in a study of T cells after yellow fever vaccination. MiXCR was run by TCRdb on the 5' RACE reads, yielding one entry per CDR3 protein. The data show roughly 62,000 distinct CDR3 sequences, with approximately 6.9% seen just once and roughly 40% held by the top ten. Here the sequenced sample was CD8+ T cells sorted from PBMCs, taken on the day of the first yellow fever vaccination. These receptors all stem from a man aged 18 to 29 who received the YFV17D yellow fever vaccine.

The V gene is TRBV7-9, the J gene TRBJ1-1, with D possibly TRBD1 on 6 matching bases. This CDR3 has 13 residues. CDR1 is SEHNR, CDR2 FQNEAQ, per germline (reference sequence). V was clipped by 1 base and J by 11 bases, with 14 bases between them. CDR3 protein: CASSLDRAPGAFF. CDR3 DNA sequence: TGTGCCAGCAGCTTAGACAGGGCCCCTGGCGCTTTCTTT.

This clonotype was detected many times. The rearrangement uses TRBV7-7 and TRBJ2-7, with D possibly being TRBD1 (5 bases). CDR1 and CDR2 from the germline V gene are SSHAT and FNYEAQ (reference sequence). CDR3 length: 13 residues. CDR3 nucleotide sequence: TGTGCTAGCAGCTCGTGGGGCCCCTACGAGCAGTACGTC. It is translated as CASSSWGPYEQYV.

This clonotype showed up many times. The chain joins TRBV10-2 to TRBJ2-1; D gene unclear. Germline V gene lookup returns CDR1 WSHSY and CDR2 SAAADI. The CDR3 runs to 13 residues. The V and J ends lost 7 bases and 6 bases respectively, with 13 bases between them. In nucleotides, the CDR3 is TGCGCCAGCACCAGGAGCGAACTCAATGAGCAGTTCTTC. It specifies CASTRSELNEQFF.

This clonotype occurred many times. V and J are TRBV6-2 or TRBV6-3 and TRBJ2-7, with D maybe TRBD1 (5 bases). The CDR3 sequence is 17 residues long. The germline gives CDR1 MNHEY, CDR2 SVGEGT. V was trimmed by 1 base and J by 1 base, leaving 17 bases between them. The CDR3 here is CASSYFGQGKPSYEQYF. CDR3 nucleotides: TGTGCCAGCAGTTACTTCGGGCAGGGAAAGCCGTCCTACGAGCAGTACTTC.

The genes are TRBV4-1 and TRBJ1-1; D remains unclear. The CDR3 has 13 amino acids. CDR1 is MGHRA and CDR2 is YSYEKL in the germline V gene. V was cut by 0 bases and J by 5 bases, with 7 bases left in between. Written as DNA, the CDR3 is TGCGCCAGCAGCCAAGACGGGGTTACTGAAGCTTTCTTT. Residues: CASSQDGVTEAFF.

Of note for this clonotype: A much larger clone differs by one base, so this may be a read error. V gene TRBV6-2 or TRBV6-3 combines with J gene TRBJ1-1; tentative D call: TRBD1 (6 bases). Trimming stripped 6 bases from V and 3 bases from J, with 17 bases between. Germline CDR1 reads MNHEY; CDR2 reads SVGEGT. The CDR3 loop spans 15 amino acids. Here the CDR3 DNA reads TGTGCCAGCAGACAAGGGACACCAATACACACTGAAGCTTTCTTT. Translating gives CASRQGTPIHTEAFF.

This clonotype is medium-sized. The genes are TRBV27 and TRBJ2-5; either TRBD1 or TRBD2 may fit D (5 bases each). This CDR3 has 13 residues. Germline CDR1 is MNHEY and CDR2 is SMNVEV (reference sequence). Trimming stripped 8 bases from V and 5 bases from J, with 15 bases between. CDR3 protein: CASGPGGGETQYF. The CDR3 region has the DNA TGTGCCAGCGGGCCTGGGGGTGGGGAGACCCAGTACTTC.